This TCR beta chain was obtained from a study of metastatic and nonmetastatic thyroid tumors. Study-level background: A comparison of repertoires was made across blood and tumor or nodule tissue from malignant and benign thyroid patients.

Treatment of any kind had been given to no patient before thyroid surgery. Regarding the study as a whole: In both blood and tumor samples, TCR beta diversity was reported significantly higher for malignant than benign nodules.

Per the authors' pipeline: Construction of a distant-metastasis classifier for papillary thyroid cancer relied on CDR3 differences across clinicopathological groups. TCRdb ran MiXCR on the PCR reads. TCRdb's processing, not the authors' own work, is the source of the V and J calls. The sample contains about 23,000 clones, about a quarter of which appear only once. The table lists this clone with a few counts. Its antigen is as yet unknown. An end of the junction differs from the germline gene, which may be a read error. Sequenced sample: tumor tissue. This clonotype was obtained from a female donor with papillary thyroid cancer or a benign thyroid nodule (not recorded which). Some clones in this sample may be carry-over from other donors' samples.

The CDR3 sequence: CASSYPGYEKYF. CDR3 DNA sequence: TGTGCCAGCAGTTACCCGGGGTACGAGAAGTACTTT. The genes are TRBV6-2 or TRBV6-3 and TRBJ2-7, with D possibly TRBD2 on 5 matching bases. The CDR3 spans 12 residues. The V gene's germline CDR1 is MNHEY and CDR2 SVGEGT.